The source of this T cell receptor beta chain is a study of cytomegalovirus exposure and HLA in healthy donors. Study-wide results and caveats: Analysis performed later showed TCR beta chains linked to HLA being more clonally expanded than equally common others. Researchers catalogued roughly 170 TCR beta chains as cytomegalovirus-associated. Previously analyzed data showed that most TCR beta V segments were productive at a frequency of about 90% or about 30%.

This CDR3 comprises 15 residues. Trimming shortened V by 3 bases and J by 5 bases, and 16 bases separated the two germline ends. Per the germline V gene, CDR1 is SGHTA and CDR2 is FQGNSA. The PCR contained 60 Vbeta and 13 Jbeta primers. Produced via immunoSEQ multiplex PCR; TCRdb's table is partial and in-frame only. In total, the table holds just over 150,000 clones. Details on this clone: What it binds is unknown.

Input material: PBMCs. This receptor was taken from a man aged 25-45 years in good health and CMV-seronegative. The chain is built from TRBV7-2 and TRBJ2-5, with a tentative D call TRBD1 (5 bases). The CDR3 coding sequence is TGTGCCAGCAGCTTCAAATCAGGGATCGGGGAGACCCAGTACTTC. Amino acids: CASSFKSGIGETQYF.